Listed below are T cell receptor beta chains from one sample, sequenced in a study of T cell responses to AZD1222 COVID-19 vaccine. This table comes from immunoSEQ multiplex PCR, and its TCRdb copy is limited to in-frame clones, with some not included. The data contain approximately 180,000 clones, about nine tenths of them singletons. The specimen was peripheral blood, collected on day 0 of AZD1222 vaccination. The receptors were gathered from an adult in good health. CDR3s include the opening cysteine and the closing phenylalanine or tryptophan. The order of the fields is V gene, J gene, CDR3 protein.

TRBV28	TRBJ1-2	CASSLGDRLDGYTF
TRBV27	TRBJ1-2	CASSLSVGYGYTF
TRBV6-9	TRBJ1-5	CASTQGQGNCNQPQHF
TRBV19	TRBJ2-2	CASSMRAHQGTGELFF
TRBV6-2/TRBV6-3	TRBJ2-3	CASSYSTGELDTQYF
TRBV5-5	TRBJ1-2	CASSYDRVQSSDYGYTF
TRBV6-1	TRBJ2-5	CASSELVGGETQYF
TRBV6-1	-	CASSETWTGGSAEQYF
TRBV6-5	TRBJ2-5	CASSFQGAQETQYF
TRBV12-3/TRBV12-4	TRBJ1-1	CASRQTGNTEAFF
TRBV6-1	TRBJ1-1	CASSEGAGGGMNTEAFF
TRBV23-1	TRBJ1-4	CASSRDRGCIEKLFF
TRBV4-1	TRBJ2-7	CASSQALGDEQYF
TRBV3-1/TRBV3-2	TRBJ1-4	CASSGLNEKLFF
TRBV10-3	TRBJ2-1	CAISESTGNEQFF
TRBV14	TRBJ2-7	CASSPGPGRQYEQYF
TRBV7-2	TRBJ2-7	CASSRLGASYEQYF
TRBV28	TRBJ1-5	CASILGTARGQPQHF
TRBV6-5	TRBJ1-5	CASSFDRGSNQPQHF
TRBV27	TRBJ2-7	CASNPGQGIYEQYF